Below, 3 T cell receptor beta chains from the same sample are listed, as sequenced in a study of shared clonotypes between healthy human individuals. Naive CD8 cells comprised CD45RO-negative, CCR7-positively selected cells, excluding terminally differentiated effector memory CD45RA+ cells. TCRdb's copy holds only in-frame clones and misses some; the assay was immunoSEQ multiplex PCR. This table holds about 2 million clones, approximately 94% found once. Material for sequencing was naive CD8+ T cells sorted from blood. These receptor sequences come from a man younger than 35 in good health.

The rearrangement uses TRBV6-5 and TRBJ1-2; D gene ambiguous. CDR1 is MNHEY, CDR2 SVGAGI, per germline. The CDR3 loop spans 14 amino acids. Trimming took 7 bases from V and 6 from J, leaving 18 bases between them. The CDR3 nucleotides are TGTGCCAGCACTGGGGTTTTTGAGGAGGATGGCTACACCTTC. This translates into CASTGVFEEDGYTF.

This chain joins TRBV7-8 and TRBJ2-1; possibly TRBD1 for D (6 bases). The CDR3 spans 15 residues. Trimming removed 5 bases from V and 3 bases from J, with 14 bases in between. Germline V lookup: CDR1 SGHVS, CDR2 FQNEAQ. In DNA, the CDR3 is TGTGCCAGCAGCAAAAACAGGGCCCTCTACAATGAGCAGTTCTTC. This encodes CASSKNRALYNEQFF.

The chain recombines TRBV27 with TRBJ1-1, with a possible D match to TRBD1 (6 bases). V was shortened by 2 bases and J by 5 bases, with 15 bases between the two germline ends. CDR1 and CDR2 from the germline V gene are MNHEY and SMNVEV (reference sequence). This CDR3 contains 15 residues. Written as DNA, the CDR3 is TGTGCCAGCAGTTTAGTGGGGGGCTGGACGACTGAAGCTTTCTTT. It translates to CASSLVGGWTTEAFF.